This entry concerns a single T cell receptor (beta chain). Its antigen is not identified. This entry comes from a study of cytomegalovirus exposure and HLA in healthy donors. Use of 60 Vbeta and 13 Jbeta primers characterized the PCR. The assay was immunoSEQ multiplex PCR, and TCRdb's table has in-frame clones only and misses some. The data show 100,000 to 150,000 clones, roughly 70% seen once. The germline gives CDR1 SGHRS, CDR2 YFSETQ. The junction had 4 bases not matched to a gene; V was cut back by 4 bases and J by 2 bases. CDR3 length: 15 amino acids. The study's findings and limits: Confirmation was obtained in vitro that a few CMV-associated chains are specific for CMV antigens. There were reportedly fewer N-insertions in an Asian-associated ancestry cluster than the approximately 600-donor mean, in a later analysis. As was reported, the HLA-A and HLA-B alleles of most subjects were accurately predicted from TCR beta sequences. Across HLA loci, a later analysis found differing TCR association rates, with DRB1 most and HLA-C fewest.

The TCR originated in a middle-aged woman in good health and CMV-seropositive. The sample comprised PBMCs. This chain links TRBV5-1 with TRBJ1-3; 9 positions agree with TRBD1. The CDR3 nucleotides are TGCGCCAGCAGCCCGAGACAGGGGGCTGGAAACACCATATATTTT. It is translated as CASSPRQGAGNTIYF.